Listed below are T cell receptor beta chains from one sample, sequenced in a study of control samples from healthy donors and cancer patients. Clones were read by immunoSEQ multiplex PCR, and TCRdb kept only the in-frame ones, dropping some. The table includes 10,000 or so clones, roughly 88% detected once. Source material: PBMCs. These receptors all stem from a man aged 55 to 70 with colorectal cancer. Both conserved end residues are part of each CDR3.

CASSKGYYGYTF	TRBJ1-2	TRBV19
CASSYSRGDKYF	TRBJ2-7	TRBV6-5
CASSYWGQGARGQFF	TRBJ2-1	TRBV6-2/TRBV6-3
CASSLDSGTHEQFF	TRBJ2-1	TRBV7-9
CASSLGTGPYYEQYF	TRBJ2-7	TRBV7-8
CASSEVGVSPLHF	TRBJ1-6	TRBV25-1
CASSLGLRTDTQYF	TRBJ2-3	TRBV3-1/TRBV3-2
CASSPRGAGANVLTF	TRBJ2-6	TRBV3-1/TRBV3-2
CASSLATGELFF	TRBJ2-2	TRBV27
CASSTNRGGYTF	TRBJ1-2	TRBV12-3/TRBV12-4
CASSRTDSLGTEAFF	TRBJ1-1	TRBV6-5
CASSIIYSYNSPLHF	TRBJ1-6	TRBV19
CASSYGLGVQYF	TRBJ2-7	TRBV6-2/TRBV6-3
CASSVAGGRGYGYTF	TRBJ1-2	TRBV9
CAISEQRGSQETQYF	TRBJ2-5	TRBV10-3
CASSLGTGAINQPQHF	TRBJ1-5	TRBV7-9
CASSEAGEQYF	TRBJ2-7	TRBV2
CSVEDGFQGAIEQYF	TRBJ2-7	TRBV29-1
CASSQWTGGTSGYTF	TRBJ1-2	TRBV4-3
CASSLEGNEMNTEAFF	TRBJ1-1	TRBV5-5
CASSRGQGARGYTF	TRBJ1-2	TRBV11-2
CASSPLAKNIQYF	TRBJ2-4	TRBV7-8
CASSSRPGGSSYNSPLHF	TRBJ1-6	TRBV11-2
CASSFYYEQYF	TRBJ2-7	TRBV28
CASSYSRETYEQYF	TRBJ2-7	TRBV6-5